This T cell receptor beta chain originates from a study of post-analysis software for immune sequencing data. The V segment lost 5 bases and the J segment 4 bases; nucleotides outside the gene matches: 11. The length of the CDR3 is 15 residues. Researchers reported that TCR beta cDNA libraries carried unique molecular identifiers. Via MiXCR, TCRdb re-called the PCR reads, giving one row per CDR3 protein. This table holds around 770,000 distinct CDR3 sequences, more than 45% found once. Notes on the study in general: Pronounced co-clustering by F measure was evident among identically batched samples. Controls significantly exceeded multiple sclerosis patients in normalized Chao1 diversity. There were five or six TRBV segments more frequent in patients than controls, and TRBV5-6, TRBV5-1 and TRBV20-1 were among them.

This clonotype was seen a handful of times. What it binds is unknown. The chain carries TRBV12-3 or TRBV12-4 and TRBJ2-7, with 7 bases lining up with TRBD2. The clonotype comes from a girl between 5 and 17 years old with multiple sclerosis. Sequenced sample: blood. This CDR3 is CASSLPGRGVYEQYF. Written as DNA, the CDR3 is TGTGCCAGCAGTCTCCCCGGCCGGGGGGTTTACGAGCAGTACTTC.